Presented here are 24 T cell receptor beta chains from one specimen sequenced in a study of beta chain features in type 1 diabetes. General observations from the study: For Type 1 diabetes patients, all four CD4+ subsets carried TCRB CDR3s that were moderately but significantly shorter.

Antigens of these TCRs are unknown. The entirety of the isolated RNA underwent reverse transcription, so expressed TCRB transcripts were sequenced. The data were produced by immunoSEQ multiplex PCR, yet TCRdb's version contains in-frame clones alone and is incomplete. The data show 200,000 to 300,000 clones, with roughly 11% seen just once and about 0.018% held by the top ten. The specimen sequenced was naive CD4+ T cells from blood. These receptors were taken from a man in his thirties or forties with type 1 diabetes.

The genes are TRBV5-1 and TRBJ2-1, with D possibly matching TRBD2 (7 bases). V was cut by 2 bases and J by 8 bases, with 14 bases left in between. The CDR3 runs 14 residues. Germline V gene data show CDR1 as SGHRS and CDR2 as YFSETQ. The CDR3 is CASSFSGGADEQFF. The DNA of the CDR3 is TGCGCCAGCAGCTTTAGTGGGGGGGCGGATGAGCAGTTCTTC.

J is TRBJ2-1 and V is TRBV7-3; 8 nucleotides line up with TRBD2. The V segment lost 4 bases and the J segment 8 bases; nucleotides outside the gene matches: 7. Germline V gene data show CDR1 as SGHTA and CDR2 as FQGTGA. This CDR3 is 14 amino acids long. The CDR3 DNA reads TGTGCCAGCAGCTCCACTCTGACTAGCGATGAGCAGTTCTTC. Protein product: CASSSTLTSDEQFF.

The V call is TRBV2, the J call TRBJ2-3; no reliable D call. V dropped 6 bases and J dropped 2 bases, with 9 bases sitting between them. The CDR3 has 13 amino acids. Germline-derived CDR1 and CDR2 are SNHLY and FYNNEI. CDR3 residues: CASSTPSTDTQYF. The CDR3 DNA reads TGTGCCAGCAGCACTCCCTCCACAGATACGCAGTATTTT.

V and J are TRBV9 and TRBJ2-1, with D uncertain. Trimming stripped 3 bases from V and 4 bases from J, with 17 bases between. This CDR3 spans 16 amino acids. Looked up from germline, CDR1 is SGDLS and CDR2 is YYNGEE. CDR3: CASSAERITTYNEQFF. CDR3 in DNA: TGTGCCAGCAGCGCAGAGAGGATTACCACTTACAATGAGCAGTTCTTC.

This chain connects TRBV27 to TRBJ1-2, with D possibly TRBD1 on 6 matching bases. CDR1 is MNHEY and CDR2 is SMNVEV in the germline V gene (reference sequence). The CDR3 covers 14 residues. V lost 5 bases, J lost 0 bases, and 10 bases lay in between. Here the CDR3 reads CASSRQGTNYGYTF. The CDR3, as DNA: TGTGCCAGCAGTCGTCAGGGGACTAACTATGGCTACACCTTC.

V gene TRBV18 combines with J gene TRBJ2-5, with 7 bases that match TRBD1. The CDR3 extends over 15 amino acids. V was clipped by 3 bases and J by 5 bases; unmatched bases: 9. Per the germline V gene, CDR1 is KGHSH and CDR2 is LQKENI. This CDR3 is CASSPRTGTAETQYF. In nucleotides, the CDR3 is TGTGCCAGCTCACCCCGGACAGGCACCGCGGAGACCCAGTACTTC.

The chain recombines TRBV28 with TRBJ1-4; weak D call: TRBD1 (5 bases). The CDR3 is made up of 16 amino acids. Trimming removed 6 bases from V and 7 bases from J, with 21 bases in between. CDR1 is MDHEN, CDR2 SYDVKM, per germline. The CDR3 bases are TGTGCCAGCAGGTCCGGCGGGGAAGGGGCCAGTGAAAAACTGTTTTTT. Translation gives CASRSGGEGASEKLFF.

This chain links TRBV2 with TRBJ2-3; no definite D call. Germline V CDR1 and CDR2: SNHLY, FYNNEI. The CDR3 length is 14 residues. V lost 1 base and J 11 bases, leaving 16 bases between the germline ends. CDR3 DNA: TGTGCCAGCAGTGAAGGGTACTCCTCCCGATGGCAGTATTTT. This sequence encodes CASSEGYSSRWQYF.

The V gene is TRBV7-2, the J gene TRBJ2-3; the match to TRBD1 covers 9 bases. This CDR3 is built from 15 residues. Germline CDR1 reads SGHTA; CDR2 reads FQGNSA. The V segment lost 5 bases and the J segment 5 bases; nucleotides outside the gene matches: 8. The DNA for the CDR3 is TGTGCCAGCAGCCCGGACAGGGGCTGGCAAGATACGCAGTATTTT. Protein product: CASSPDRGWQDTQYF.

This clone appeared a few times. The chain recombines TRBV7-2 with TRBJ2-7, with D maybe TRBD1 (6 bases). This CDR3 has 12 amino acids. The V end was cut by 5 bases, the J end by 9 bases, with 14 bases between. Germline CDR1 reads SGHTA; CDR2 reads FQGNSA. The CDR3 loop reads CASSPQGRAQYF. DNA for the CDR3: TGTGCCAGCAGCCCCCAGGGGCGGGCGCAGTACTTC. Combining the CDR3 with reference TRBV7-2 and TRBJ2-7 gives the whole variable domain GAGVSQSPSNKVTEKGKDVELRCDPISGHTALYWYRQSLGQGLEFLIYFQGNSAPDKSGLPSDRFSAERTGGSVSTLTIQRTQQEDSAVYLCASSPQGRAQYFGPGTRLTVT.

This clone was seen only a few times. DNA for the CDR3: TGTGCCAGCAGCTTATTGGGCTATACCCACTCCGAGCAGTACTTC. Its protein is CASSLLGYTHSEQYF. This sequence joins TRBV7-9 and TRBJ2-7; D uncertain. V was shortened by 2 bases and J by 6 bases, with 17 bases between the two germline ends. CDR1 and CDR2 (germline): SEHNR, FQNEAQ (reference sequence). This CDR3 region has 15 residues. The variable domain in full, completed from reference TRBV7-9 and TRBJ2-7, reads DTGVSQNPRHKITKRGQNVTFRCDPISEHNRLYWYRQTLGQGPEFLTYFQNEAQLEKSRLLSDRFSAERPKGSFSTLEIQRTEQGDSAMYLCASSLLGYTHSEQYFGPGTRLTVT.

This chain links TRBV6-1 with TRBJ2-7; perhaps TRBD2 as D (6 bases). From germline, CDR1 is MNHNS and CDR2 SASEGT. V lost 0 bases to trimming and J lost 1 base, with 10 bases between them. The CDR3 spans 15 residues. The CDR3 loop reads CASSEAGGASYEQYF. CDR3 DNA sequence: TGTGCCAGCAGTGAAGCCGGAGGGGCATCCTACGAGCAGTACTTC.

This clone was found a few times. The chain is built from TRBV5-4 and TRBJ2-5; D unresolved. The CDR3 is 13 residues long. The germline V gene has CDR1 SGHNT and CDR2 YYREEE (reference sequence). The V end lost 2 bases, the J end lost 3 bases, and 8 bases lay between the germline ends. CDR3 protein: CASSFNSEETQYF. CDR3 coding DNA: TGTGCCAGCAGCTTTAATAGTGAAGAGACCCAGTACTTC. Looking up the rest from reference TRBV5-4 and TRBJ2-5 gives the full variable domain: ETGVTQSPTHLIKTRGQQVTLRCSSQSGHNTVSWYQQALGQGPQFIFQYYREEENGRGNFPPRFSGLQFPNYSSELNVNALELDDSALYLCASSFNSEETQYFGPGTRLLVL.

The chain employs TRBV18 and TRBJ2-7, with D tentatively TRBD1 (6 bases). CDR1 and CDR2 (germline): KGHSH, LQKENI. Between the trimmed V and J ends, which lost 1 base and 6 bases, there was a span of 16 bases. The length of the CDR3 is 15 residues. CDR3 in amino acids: CASSPRAGAGSEQYF. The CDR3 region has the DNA TGTGCCAGCTCACCACGGGCAGGGGCGGGTTCCGAGCAGTACTTC.

The CDR3 bases are TGTGCCAGCAGCCGAGACCTCAATCAGCCCCAGCATTTT. It codes for CASSRDLNQPQHF. The rearrangement links TRBV14 to TRBJ1-5; D unclear. The CDR3 extends over 13 amino acids. Trimming left V 4 bases short and J 3 bases short, with 7 bases between. CDR1 is SGHDN and CDR2 is FVKESK in the germline V gene.

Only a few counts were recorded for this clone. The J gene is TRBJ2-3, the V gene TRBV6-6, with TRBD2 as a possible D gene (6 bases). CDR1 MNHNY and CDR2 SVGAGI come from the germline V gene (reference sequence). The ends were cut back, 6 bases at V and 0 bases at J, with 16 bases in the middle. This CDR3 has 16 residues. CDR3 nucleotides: TGTGCCAGCAGGAGGGCAGGGACTCTTAGCACAGATACGCAGTATTTT. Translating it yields CASRRAGTLSTDTQYF.

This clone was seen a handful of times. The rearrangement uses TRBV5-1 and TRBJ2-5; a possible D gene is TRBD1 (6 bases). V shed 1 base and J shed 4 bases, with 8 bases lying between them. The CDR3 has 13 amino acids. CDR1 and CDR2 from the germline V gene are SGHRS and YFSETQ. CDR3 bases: TGCGCCAGCAGCTTGCAGGACAGAGAGACCCAGTACTTC. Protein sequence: CASSLQDRETQYF.

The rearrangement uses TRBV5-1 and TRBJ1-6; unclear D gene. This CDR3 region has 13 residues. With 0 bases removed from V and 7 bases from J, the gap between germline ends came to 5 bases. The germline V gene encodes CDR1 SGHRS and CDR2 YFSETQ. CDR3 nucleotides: TGCGCCAGCAGCTTGGAGCGGAATTCACCCCTCCACTTT. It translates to CASSLERNSPLHF.

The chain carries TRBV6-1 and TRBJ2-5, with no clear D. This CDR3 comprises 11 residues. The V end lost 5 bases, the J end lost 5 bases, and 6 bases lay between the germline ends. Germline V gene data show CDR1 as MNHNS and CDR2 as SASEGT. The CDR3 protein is CASSYGETQYF. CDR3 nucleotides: TGTGCCAGCAGTTACGGGGAGACCCAGTACTTC.

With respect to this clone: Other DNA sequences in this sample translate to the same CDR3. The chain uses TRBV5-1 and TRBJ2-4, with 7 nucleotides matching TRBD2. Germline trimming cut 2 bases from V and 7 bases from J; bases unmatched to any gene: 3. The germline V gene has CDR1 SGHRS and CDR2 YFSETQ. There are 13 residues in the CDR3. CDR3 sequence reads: CASSLGEGNIQYF. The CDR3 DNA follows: TGCGCCAGCAGCTTAGGGGAGGGTAACATTCAGTACTTC.

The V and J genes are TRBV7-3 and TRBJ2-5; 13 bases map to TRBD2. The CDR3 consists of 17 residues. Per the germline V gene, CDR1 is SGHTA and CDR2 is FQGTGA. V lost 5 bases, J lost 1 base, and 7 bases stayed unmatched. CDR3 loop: CASSPGTSGVFQETQYF. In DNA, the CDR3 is TGTGCCAGCAGCCCCGGGACTAGCGGGGTGTTCCAAGAGACCCAGTACTTC.

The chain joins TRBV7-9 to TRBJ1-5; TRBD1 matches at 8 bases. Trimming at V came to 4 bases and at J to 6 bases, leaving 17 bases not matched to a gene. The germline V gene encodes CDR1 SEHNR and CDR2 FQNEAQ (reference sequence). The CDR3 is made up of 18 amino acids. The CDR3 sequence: CASSWGGRGLRLSQPQHF. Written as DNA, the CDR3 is TGTGCCAGCAGCTGGGGGGGCAGGGGGCTTCGCTTGAGTCAGCCCCAGCATTTT.

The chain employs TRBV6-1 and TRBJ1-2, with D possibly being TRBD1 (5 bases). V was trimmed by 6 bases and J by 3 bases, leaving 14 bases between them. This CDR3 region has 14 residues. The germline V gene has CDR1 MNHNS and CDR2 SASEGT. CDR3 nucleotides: TGTGCCAGCAGACCTACCGACAGTTACTATGGCTACACCTTC. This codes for CASRPTDSYYGYTF.

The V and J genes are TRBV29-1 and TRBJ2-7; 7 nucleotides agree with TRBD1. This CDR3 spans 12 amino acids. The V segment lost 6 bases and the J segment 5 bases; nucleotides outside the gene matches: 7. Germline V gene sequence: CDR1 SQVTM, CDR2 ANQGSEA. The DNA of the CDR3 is TGCAGCGTCGCAAGGGACAGAAACGAGCAGTACTTC. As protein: CSVARDRNEQYF.